Following are 2 T cell receptor beta chains from one sample sequenced in a study of blood T cells in healthy people across ages. A second roughly 6 to 11 cycle PCR used barcoded and J-beta primers. TCRdb itself ran the 5' RACE reads through MiXCR, one entry per CDR3 protein. Of roughly 1 million distinct CDR3 sequences in the sample, approximately 25% were seen once. The sample was also reused in another study, on T cells of mothers and their children.

The sequenced material came from blood. The origin of the receptors is a girl aged 2 to 10 in good health.

On this clonotype itself: Mismatch with germline at one junction end may stem from a read error. The rearrangement links TRBV12-5 to TRBJ2-7; the D call may be TRBD1 or TRBD2 (5 bases each). Judging by the DNA end, TRBJ2-1 fits better; the J call may be wrong. Germline CDR1 and CDR2: LGHNT and FRNRAP. The CDR3 contains 16 residues. This chain's CDR3 is CVSGPPRGATLEEQFF. The CDR3 DNA is TGTGTTAGTGGTCCCCCCAGAGGGGCGACTTTAGAGGAGCAGTTCTTC.

This chain uses TRBV5-1 with TRBJ2-3; 11 bases are shared with TRBD2. Trimming cost V 0 bases and J 9 bases; bases outside gene matches: 12. Germline V gives CDR1 SGHRS, CDR2 YFSETQ. The CDR3 runs 17 residues. Here the CDR3 reads CASSLVDGTSGWATQYF. In DNA form, the CDR3 reads TGCGCCAGCAGCTTGGTAGACGGGACTAGCGGTTGGGCCACGCAGTATTTT.